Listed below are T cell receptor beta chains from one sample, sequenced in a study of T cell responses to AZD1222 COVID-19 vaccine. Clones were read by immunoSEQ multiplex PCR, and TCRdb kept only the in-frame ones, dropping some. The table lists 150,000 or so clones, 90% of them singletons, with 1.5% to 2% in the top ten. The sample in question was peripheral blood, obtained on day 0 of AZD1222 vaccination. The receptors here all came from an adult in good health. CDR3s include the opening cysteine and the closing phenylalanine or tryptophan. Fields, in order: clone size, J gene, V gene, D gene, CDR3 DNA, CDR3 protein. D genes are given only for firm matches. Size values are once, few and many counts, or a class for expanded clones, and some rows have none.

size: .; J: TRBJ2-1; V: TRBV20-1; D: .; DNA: TGCAGTGCTAGTCGGGGGGCCGGCTACAATGAGCAGTTCTTC; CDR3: CSASRGAGYNEQFF
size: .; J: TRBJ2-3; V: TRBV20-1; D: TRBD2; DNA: TGCAGTGCTAGTAACGGGAGGGCCTCGAAAGATACGCAGTATTTT; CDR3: CSASNGRASKDTQYF
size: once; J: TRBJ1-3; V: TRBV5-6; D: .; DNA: TGTGCCAGCAGCTTTGGGAGACCTTCTGGAAACACCATATATTTT; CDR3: CASSFGRPSGNTIYF
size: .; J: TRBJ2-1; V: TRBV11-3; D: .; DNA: TGTGCCAGCAGTAACCGGGACTCCCTTTTGGATGAGCAGTTCTTC; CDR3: CASSNRDSLLDEQFF
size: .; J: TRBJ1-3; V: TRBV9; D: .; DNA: TGTGCCAGCAGCGCCCAGCCTGGAAACACCATATATTTT; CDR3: CASSAQPGNTIYF
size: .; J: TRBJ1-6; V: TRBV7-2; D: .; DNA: TGTGCCAGCGGATCCATACAGGTTTATAATTCACCCCTCCACTTT; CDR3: CASGSIQVYNSPLHF
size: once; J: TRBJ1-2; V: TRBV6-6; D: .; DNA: TGTGCCAGCAGTTACTCCGACAGCTCCAACTATGGCTACACCTTC; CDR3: CASSYSDSSNYGYTF
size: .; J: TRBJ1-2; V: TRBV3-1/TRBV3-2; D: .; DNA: TGTGCCAGCAGCCAAGTAACCCAGGGGAACTATGGCTACACCTTC; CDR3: CASSQVTQGNYGYTF
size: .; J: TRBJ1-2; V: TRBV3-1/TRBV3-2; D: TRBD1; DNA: TGTGCCAGCAGCCGGGGACAGAGCTATGGCTACACCTTC; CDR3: CASSRGQSYGYTF
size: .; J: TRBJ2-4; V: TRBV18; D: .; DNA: TGTGCCAGCTCACCGGGGGGGCCGAACATTCAGTACTTC; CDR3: CASSPGGPNIQYF
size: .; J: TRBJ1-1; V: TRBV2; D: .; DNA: TGTGCCAGCAGGTCTGGGAAGAACACTGAAGCTTTCTTT; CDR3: CASRSGKNTEAFF
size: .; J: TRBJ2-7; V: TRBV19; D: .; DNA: TGTGCCAGTAGTATCCACGGGGCTTACGAGCAGTACTTC; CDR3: CASSIHGAYEQYF
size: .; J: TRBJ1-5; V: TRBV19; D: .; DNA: TGTGCCAGTAGTATGGATTTCGATAGCAATCAGCCCCAGCATTTT; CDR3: CASSMDFDSNQPQHF
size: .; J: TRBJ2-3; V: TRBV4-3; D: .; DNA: TGCGCCAGCAGCCAAGATTTATTCACAGATACGCAGTATTTT; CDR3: CASSQDLFTDTQYF
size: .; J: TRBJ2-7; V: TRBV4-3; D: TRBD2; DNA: TGCGCCAGCAGCCAAGATCTGCGCGGGAGGGCTTCCTACGAGCAGTACTTC; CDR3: CASSQDLRGRASYEQYF
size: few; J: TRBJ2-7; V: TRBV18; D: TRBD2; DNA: TGTGCCAGCTCACCCACCCTAGCGGAGAAATACGAGCAGTACTTC; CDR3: CASSPTLAEKYEQYF
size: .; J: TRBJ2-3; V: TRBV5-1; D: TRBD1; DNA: TGCGCCAGCAGCCTACAGGGGTCTGACACAGATACGCAGTATTTT; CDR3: CASSLQGSDTDTQYF
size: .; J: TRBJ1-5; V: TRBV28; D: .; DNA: TGTGCCAGCAGTTCCCACCAATTCGGTTATCAGCCCCAGCATTTT; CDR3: CASSSHQFGYQPQHF
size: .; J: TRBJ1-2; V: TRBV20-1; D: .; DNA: TGCAGTGCTAGTTTGGGGGACGACTATGGCTACACCTTC; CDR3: CSASLGDDYGYTF
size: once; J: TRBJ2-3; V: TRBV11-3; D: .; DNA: TGTGCCAGCAGCCCCCAGGCGGAGAATACGCAGTATTTT; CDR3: CASSPQAENTQYF
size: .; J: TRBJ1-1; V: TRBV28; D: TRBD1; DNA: TGTGCCAGCGGCTCCGCGGGGACAGGGTACGCTGAAGCTTTCTTT; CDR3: CASGSAGTGYAEAFF
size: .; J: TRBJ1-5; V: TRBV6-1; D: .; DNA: TGTGCCAGCAGTGAAGCGCGGGCAGGCAATCAGCCCCAGCATTTT; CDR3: CASSEARAGNQPQHF
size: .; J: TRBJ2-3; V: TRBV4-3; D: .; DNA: TGCGCCAGCAGCCAAGATCTAGTGGATACGCAGTATTTT; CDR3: CASSQDLVDTQYF
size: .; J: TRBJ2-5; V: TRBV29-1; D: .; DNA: TGCAGCGCCATTAGCGGCCAAGAGACCCAGTACTTC; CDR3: CSAISGQETQYF
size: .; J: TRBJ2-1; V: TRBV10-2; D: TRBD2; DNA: TGCGCCAGCAGTGGCGGGAGCTCCTACAATGAGCAGTTCTTC; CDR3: CASSGGSSYNEQFF
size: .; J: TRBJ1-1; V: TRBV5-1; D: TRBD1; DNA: TGCGCCAGCAGCTCTACAGGGGGAAAGAACACTGAAGCTTTCTTT; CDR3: CASSSTGGKNTEAFF
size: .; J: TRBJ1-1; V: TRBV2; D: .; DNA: TGTGCCAGCAGTGGGAACGCCCTGAACACTGAAGCTTTCTTT; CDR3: CASSGNALNTEAFF
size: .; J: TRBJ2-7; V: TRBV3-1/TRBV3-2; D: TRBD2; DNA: TGTGCCAGCAGCCAAGATCCGGGGGGAGGGCCATGGGAGCAGTACTTC; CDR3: CASSQDPGGGPWEQYF
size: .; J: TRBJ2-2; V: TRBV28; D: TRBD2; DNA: TGTGCCAGCAGCCGAGCGGGAACTAGGAACACCGGGGAGCTGTTTTTT; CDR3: CASSRAGTRNTGELFF
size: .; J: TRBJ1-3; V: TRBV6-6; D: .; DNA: TGTGCCAGCAGGGCAGGGATCGCTGGAAACACCATATATTTT; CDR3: CASRAGIAGNTIYF
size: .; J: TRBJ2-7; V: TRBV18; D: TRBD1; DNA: TGTGCCAGCTCACCGACAGGGTTCTACGAGCAGTACTTC; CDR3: CASSPTGFYEQYF
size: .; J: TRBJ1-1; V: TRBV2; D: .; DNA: TGTGCCAGCAGTCAGGGGAAGAACACTGAAGCTTTCTTT; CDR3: CASSQGKNTEAFF
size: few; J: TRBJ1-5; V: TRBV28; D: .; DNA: TGTGCCAGCAGTTTAGATCAGCCCCAGCATTTT; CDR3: CASSLDQPQHF
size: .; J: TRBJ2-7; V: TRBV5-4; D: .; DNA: TGTGCCAGCAGCTTCAGCCAGGGTAGGAACGAGCAGTACTTC; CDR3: CASSFSQGRNEQYF
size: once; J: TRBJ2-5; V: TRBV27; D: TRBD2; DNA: TGTGCCAGCAGTTTGGGGACTAGCGACCAAGAGACCCAGTACTTC; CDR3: CASSLGTSDQETQYF
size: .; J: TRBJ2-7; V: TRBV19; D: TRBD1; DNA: TGTGCCAGTAGTCGGGACAGCGCTGCCACCTACGAGCAGTACTTC; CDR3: CASSRDSAATYEQYF
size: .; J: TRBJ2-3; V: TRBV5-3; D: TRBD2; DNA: TGTGCCAGAAGCCTATGTGGGACTAGCGGGAGGAATGGCACAGATACGCAGTATTTT; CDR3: CARSLCGTSGRNGTDTQYF
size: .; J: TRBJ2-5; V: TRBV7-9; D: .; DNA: TGTGCCAGCAGCTTTTTGTCAGAAGGAGAGACCCAGTACTTC; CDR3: CASSFLSEGETQYF
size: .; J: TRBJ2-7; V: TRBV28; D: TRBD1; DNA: TGTGCCAGCAGTTTAGCGACACAGGGGTCCTACGAGCAGTACTTC; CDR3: CASSLATQGSYEQYF
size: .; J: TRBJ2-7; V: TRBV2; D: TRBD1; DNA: TGTGCCAGCCGGTTTGACAGGGTCACCTACGAGCAGTACTTC; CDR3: CASRFDRVTYEQYF
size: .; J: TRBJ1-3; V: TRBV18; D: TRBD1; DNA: TGTGCCAGCTCACCTCAGCTCCAGGACAGGGGACACTCTGGAAACACCATATATTTT; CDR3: CASSPQLQDRGHSGNTIYF
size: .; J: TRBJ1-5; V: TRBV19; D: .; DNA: TGTGCCAGTAGTATACCCCGAAACAATCAGCCCCAGCATTTT; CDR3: CASSIPRNNQPQHF
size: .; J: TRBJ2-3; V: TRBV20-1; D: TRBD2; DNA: TGCAGTGCTAGTACCTGGGAGGGTACAGATACGCAGTATTTT; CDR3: CSASTWEGTDTQYF
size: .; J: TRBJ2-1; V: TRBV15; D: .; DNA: TGTGCCACCAGGCTCGGGAGAAGCTCCTACAATGAGCAGTTCTTC; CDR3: CATRLGRSSYNEQFF
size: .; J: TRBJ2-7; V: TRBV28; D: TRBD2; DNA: TGTGCCAGCAAATCGGCCACTAGCGGGATCTACGAGCAGTACTTC; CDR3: CASKSATSGIYEQYF
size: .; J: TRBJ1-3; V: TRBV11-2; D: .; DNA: TGTGCCAGCAGCTTAGTTTGGGACACCATATATTTT; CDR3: CASSLVWDTIYF
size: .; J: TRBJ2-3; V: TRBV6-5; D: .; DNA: TGTGCCAGCGGCGGGACTAGCACAGATACGCAGTATTTT; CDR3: CASGGTSTDTQYF
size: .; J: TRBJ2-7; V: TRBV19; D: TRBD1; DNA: TGTGCCAGTAGTATCGGGACAGGACCCTCCTACGAGCAGTACTTC; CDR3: CASSIGTGPSYEQYF
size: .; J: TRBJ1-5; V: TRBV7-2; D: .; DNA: TGTGCCAGCAGCGGGGGCGGGGAAGTGGGTTATCAGCCCCAGCATTTT; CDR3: CASSGGGEVGYQPQHF
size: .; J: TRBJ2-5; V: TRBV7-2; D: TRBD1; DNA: TGTGCCAGCAGCTCCCCCCTGACAGGGGGGATTTCAGAGACCCAGTACTTC; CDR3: CASSSPLTGGISETQYF
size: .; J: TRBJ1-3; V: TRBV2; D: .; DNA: TGTGCCAGCAGTGATTGGGGAAACACCATATATTTT; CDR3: CASSDWGNTIYF
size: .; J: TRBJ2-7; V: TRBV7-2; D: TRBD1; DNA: TGTGCCAGCAGCCCAACAGGGGGGACCTACGAGCAGTACTTC; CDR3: CASSPTGGTYEQYF
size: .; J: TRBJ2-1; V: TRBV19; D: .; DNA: TGTGCCAGTAGTATAGACGGACAACCCTACAATGAGCAGTTCTTC; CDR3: CASSIDGQPYNEQFF